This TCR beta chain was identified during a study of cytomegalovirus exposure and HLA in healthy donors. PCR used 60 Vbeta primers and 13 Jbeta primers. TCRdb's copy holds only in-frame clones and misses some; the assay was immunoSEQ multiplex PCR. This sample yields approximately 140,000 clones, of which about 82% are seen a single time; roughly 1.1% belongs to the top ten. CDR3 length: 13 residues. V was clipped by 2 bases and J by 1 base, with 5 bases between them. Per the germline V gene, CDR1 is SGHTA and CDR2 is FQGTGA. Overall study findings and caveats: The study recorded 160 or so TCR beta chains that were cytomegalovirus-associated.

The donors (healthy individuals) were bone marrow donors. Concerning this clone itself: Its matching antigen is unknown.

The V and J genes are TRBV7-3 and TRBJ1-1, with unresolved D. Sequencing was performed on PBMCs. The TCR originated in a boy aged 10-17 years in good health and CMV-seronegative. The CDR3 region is CASSLGKNTEAFF. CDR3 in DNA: TGTGCCAGCAGCTTAGGCAAGAACACTGAAGCTTTCTTT.